Shown below are 10 T cell receptor beta chains from a single sample sequenced in a study of blood T cell repertoires in COVID-19. Clones were read by immunoSEQ multiplex PCR, and TCRdb kept only the in-frame ones, dropping some. The table records 150,000 to 200,000 clones, approximately 86% of them present only once. Sample: peripheral blood. These receptors were collected from a man between 70 and 80 years old with acute or convalescent COVID-19.

The chain is built from TRBV4-2 and TRBJ2-1, with a tentative D call TRBD2 (5 bases). Trimming stripped 4 bases from V and 0 bases from J, with 13 bases between. Germline CDR1 LGHNA, CDR2 YNFKEQ. The CDR3 has 16 residues. The CDR3 region has the DNA TGTGCCAGCAGCCCCAAGGGTGGAGGCTCCTACAATGAGCAGTTCTTC. Protein product: CASSPKGGGSYNEQFF.

This clone turned up a few times. The V gene is TRBV5-6, the J gene TRBJ2-5; TRBD1 might be the D (6 bases). V was clipped by 6 bases and J by 4 bases, with 22 bases between them. Germline CDR1 SGHDT, CDR2 YYEEEE. The CDR3 spans 16 residues. CDR3 nucleotide sequence: TGTGCCAGCACCCCAGGGGCCATGTGGAGGTTAGAGACCCAGTACTTC. This translates into CASTPGAMWRLETQYF.

The rearrangement uses TRBV5-1 and TRBJ2-7, with D possibly TRBD2 on 5 matching bases. The ends were cut back, 5 bases at V and 1 base at J, with 13 bases in the middle. Looked up from germline, CDR1 is SGHRS and CDR2 is YFSETQ. The length of the CDR3 is 14 residues. In DNA form, the CDR3 reads TGCGCCAGCAGGAGGGTAGCAGCGTCCTACGAGCAGTACTTC. This sequence encodes CASRRVAASYEQYF.

The J gene is TRBJ1-1, the V gene TRBV2, with D possibly TRBD1 on 6 matching bases. CDR3 length equals 14 residues. The V end lost 1 base, the J end lost 11 bases, and 17 bases lay between the germline ends. Germline assignment: CDR1 SNHLY and CDR2 FYNNEI. The CDR3 DNA reads as TGTGCCAGCAGTGAAGATTGGGGGGGGCGGGTCGCTTTCTTT. Translation: CASSEDWGGRVAFF.

J is TRBJ2-3 and V is TRBV5-4; D gene unclear. This CDR3 spans 16 amino acids. Looked up from germline, CDR1 is SGHNT and CDR2 is YYREEE (reference sequence). V dropped 1 base and J dropped 2 bases, with 14 bases sitting between them. CDR3 DNA: TGTGCCAGCAGCTTGACCCCTACCGGGTTCACAGATACGCAGTATTTT. As protein: CASSLTPTGFTDTQYF.

The rearrangement uses TRBV4-3 and TRBJ1-5; D is uncertain. The CDR3 is 15 residues long. V was shortened by 0 bases and J by 6 bases, with 12 bases between the two germline ends. Per germline, CDR1 LGHNA and CDR2 YSLEER. CDR3 sequence: CASSQDHEGIQPQHF. For the CDR3, the DNA is TGCGCCAGCAGCCAAGATCATGAGGGAATTCAGCCCCAGCATTTT.

The J gene is TRBJ1-1, the V gene TRBV7-9; TRBD1 aligns across 9 bases. The CDR3 has 13 residues. Unmatched junction bases numbered 8, after V lost 4 bases and J lost 11 bases. Germline V lookup: CDR1 SEHNR, CDR2 FQNEAQ (reference sequence). CDR3 DNA: TGTGCCAGCAGCTCGACAGGGGGGCAAGGCGCTTTCTTT. Translating gives CASSSTGGQGAFF.

V is TRBV28 and J is TRBJ2-7; 9 nucleotides align to TRBD1. The CDR3 covers 14 residues. Germline V gene sequence: CDR1 MDHEN, CDR2 SYDVKM. Trimming at V came to 9 bases and at J to 3 bases, leaving 9 bases not matched to a gene. In DNA, the CDR3 is TGTGCCAGTCGGGGACAGGGTAGAGTCTACGAGCAGTACTTC. Residues: CASRGQGRVYEQYF.

The V call is TRBV3-1 (or the pseudogene TRBV3-2), the J call TRBJ2-5; no definite D call. The CDR3 totals 13 residues. Deletions cut 5 bases from V and 9 bases from J, with 16 bases between. Germline V CDR1 and CDR2: LGHDT, YNNKEL (reference sequence). The chain's CDR3 is CASSSRGLEAQYF. CDR3 in DNA: TGTGCCAGCAGCTCCCGAGGCCTCGAGGCCCAGTACTTC.

The V gene is TRBV24-1, the J gene TRBJ2-5; D is ambiguous. Germline-derived CDR1 and CDR2 are KGHDR and SFDVKD. V was trimmed by 4 bases and J by 5 bases, leaving 10 bases between them. The CDR3 runs 13 residues. CDR3 loop: CATSDSSGETQYF. The CDR3 DNA reads as TGTGCCACCAGTGACTCGTCCGGGGAGACCCAGTACTTC.